Described below is a single T cell receptor (beta chain) sequence and its context. The antigen is unknown. Unique molecular identifiers were used to barcode this TCRbeta library. TCRdb fed the PCR reads into MiXCR, producing one record per CDR3 protein. The sample has fewer than 750,000 distinct CDR3 sequences; over 20% are singletons. This record comes from a study of T-cell reconstitution after alpha-beta-depleted transplantation in children. Findings of the study overall: Some patients showed high day-60 TCRbeta diversity, which derived from surviving recipient T cells and thymic progenitors. Reportedly, roughly two months post-transplant, alpha-beta T cells arose from several hundred expanded graft clones. Counts and diversity of T cells one year after transplant came mostly from newly produced T cells.

The CDR3 loop spans 14 amino acids. Germline V gene sequence: CDR1 DFQATT, CDR2 SNEGSKA (reference sequence). V lost 3 bases, J lost 6 bases, and 16 bases lay in between. This sequence was found in a boy less than two years old with Wiskott-Aldrich syndrome, due to receive a stem cell transplant. Material: PBMCs, obtained before TCRalphabeta/CD19-depleted stem cell transplant. This chain connects TRBV20-1 to TRBJ2-3; TRBD1 or TRBD2 may be the D gene (5 bases each). In DNA form, the CDR3 reads TGCAGTGCTAGTTTGGGGGTTTACAGGGATACGCAGTATTTT. It codes for CSASLGVYRDTQYF.